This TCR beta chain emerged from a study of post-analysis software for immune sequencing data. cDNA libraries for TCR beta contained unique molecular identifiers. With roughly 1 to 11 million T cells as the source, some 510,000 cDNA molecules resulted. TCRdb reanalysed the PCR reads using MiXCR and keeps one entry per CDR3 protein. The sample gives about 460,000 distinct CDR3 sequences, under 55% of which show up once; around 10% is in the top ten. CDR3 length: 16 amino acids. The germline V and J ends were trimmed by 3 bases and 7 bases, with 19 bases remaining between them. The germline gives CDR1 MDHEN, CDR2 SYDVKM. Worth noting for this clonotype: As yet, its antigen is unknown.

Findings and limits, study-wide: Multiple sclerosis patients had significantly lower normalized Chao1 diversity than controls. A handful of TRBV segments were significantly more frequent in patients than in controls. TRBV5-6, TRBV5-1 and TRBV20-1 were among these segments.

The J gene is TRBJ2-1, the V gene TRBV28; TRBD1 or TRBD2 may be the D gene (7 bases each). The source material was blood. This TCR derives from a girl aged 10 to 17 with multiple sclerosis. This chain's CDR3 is CASSFSNDREGNEQFF. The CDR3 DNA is TGTGCCAGCAGTTTCTCGAATGACAGGGAGGGAAATGAGCAGTTCTTC.